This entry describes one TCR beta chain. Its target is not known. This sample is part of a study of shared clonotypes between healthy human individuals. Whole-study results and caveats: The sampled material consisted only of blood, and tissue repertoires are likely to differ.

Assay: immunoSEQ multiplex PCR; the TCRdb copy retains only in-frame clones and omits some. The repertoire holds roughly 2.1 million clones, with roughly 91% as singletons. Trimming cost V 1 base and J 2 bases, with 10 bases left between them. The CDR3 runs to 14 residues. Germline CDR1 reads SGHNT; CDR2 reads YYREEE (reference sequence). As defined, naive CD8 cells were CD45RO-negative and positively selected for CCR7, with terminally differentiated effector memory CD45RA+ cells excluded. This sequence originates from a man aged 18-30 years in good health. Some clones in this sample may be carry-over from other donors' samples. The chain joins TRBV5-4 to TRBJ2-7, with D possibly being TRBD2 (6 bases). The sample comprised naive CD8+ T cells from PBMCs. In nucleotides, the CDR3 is TGTGCCAGCAGCTTGTTTGGAGGGGCCTACGAGCAGTACTTC. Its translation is CASSLFGGAYEQYF.